The 17 T cell receptor beta chains below come from one sample, sequenced in a study of cytomegalovirus exposure and HLA in healthy donors. 13 Jbeta primers and 60 Vbeta primers were used for the PCR. Sequencing used immunoSEQ multiplex PCR; TCRdb keeps in-frame clones, though not all of them. The top ten hold approximately 14% of the sample, which has tens of thousands of clones, more than 75% seen once. Sequenced material: PBMCs. The receptors originated from a woman aged 40 to 50 in good health and CMV-seropositive.

V and J are TRBV20-1 and TRBJ2-1, with D unresolved. CDR1 is DFQATT and CDR2 is SNEGSKA in the germline V gene (reference sequence). The CDR3 is made up of 11 amino acids. V dropped 6 bases and J dropped 7 bases, with 10 bases sitting between them. In DNA form, the CDR3 reads TGCAGTGCCCCCCTAGTAAATGAGCAGTTCTTC. It translates to CSAPLVNEQFF.

The rearrangement links TRBV19 to TRBJ2-1, with TRBD2 as a possible D gene (5 bases). Germline CDR1 LNHDA, CDR2 SQIVND (reference sequence). This CDR3 contains 14 residues. Trimming took 7 bases from V and 6 from J, leaving 16 bases between them. CDR3 residues: CASTHVGGLNEQFF. The CDR3 coding sequence is TGTGCCAGTACCCATGTGGGCGGGCTCAATGAGCAGTTCTTC. The entire variable domain, with the rest obtained from reference TRBV19 and TRBJ2-1, is as follows: DGGITQSPKYLFRKEGQNVTLSCEQNLNHDAMYWYRQDPGQGLRLIYYSQIVNDFQKGDIAEGYSVSREKKESFPLTVTSAQKNPTAFYLCASTHVGGLNEQFFGPGTRLTVL.

The chain is built from TRBV19 and TRBJ1-1; a possible D gene is TRBD1 (6 bases). Trimming cost V 2 bases and J 2 bases, with 9 bases left between them. CDR3 length: 14 residues. CDR1 and CDR2 from the germline V gene are LNHDA and SQIVND (reference sequence). The CDR3 DNA is TGTGCCAGTAGTATAAGGGACACTAACACTGAAGCTTTCTTT. It encodes CASSIRDTNTEAFF.

This clone has a handful of counts. The chain uses TRBV28 and TRBJ1-3; D is uncertain. The CDR3 runs 11 residues. The ends were cut back, 2 bases at V and 8 bases at J, with 4 bases in the middle. From germline, CDR1 is MDHEN and CDR2 SYDVKM. The CDR3 protein is CASSLTDTIYF. DNA of the CDR3: TGTGCCAGCAGTTTAACAGACACCATATATTTT.

This clone appeared once. J is TRBJ2-3 and V is TRBV19; D unclear. The CDR3 length is 13 residues. Germline V gene lookup returns CDR1 LNHDA and CDR2 SQIVND (reference sequence). Trimming took 3 bases from V and 6 from J, leaving 10 bases between them. This chain's CDR3 is CASSMLYADTQYF. CDR3 DNA sequence: TGTGCCAGTAGTATGTTGTACGCGGATACGCAGTATTTT.

The V and J genes are TRBV28 and TRBJ2-2; 9 positions match TRBD1. The CDR3 sequence is 16 residues long. Germline CDR1 and CDR2: MDHEN and SYDVKM. V lost 7 bases and J lost 8; bases outside the gene matches: 14. CDR3 in DNA: TGTGCCAGCACCTGGACAGGGGTATTTTCGTCGGGGGAGCTGTTTTTT. This sequence encodes CASTWTGVFSSGELFF.

V gene TRBV29-1 combines with J gene TRBJ1-2, with D maybe TRBD1 (6 bases). The CDR3 spans 17 residues. Trimming took 2 bases from V and 6 from J, leaving 25 bases between them. Germline CDR1 is SQVTM and CDR2 is ANQGSEA. This CDR3 is CSVEIIIMRQGMNGYTF. The CDR3 region has the DNA TGCAGCGTTGAAATAATTATAATGCGGCAGGGGATGAATGGCTACACCTTC.

The chain combines TRBV7-8 with TRBJ1-5; a weak D match, TRBD1 (6 bases). V was pared by 2 bases and J by 7 bases, with 21 bases between. Germline CDR1 reads SGHVS; CDR2 reads FQNEAQ. The CDR3 contains 17 residues. The CDR3 bases are TGTGCCAGCAGCTTAAACAGGGCGGTGGCTTTTGGGCAGCCCCAGCATTTT. Its protein product is CASSLNRAVAFGQPQHF.

This clone appeared a single time. The rearrangement links TRBV6-5 to TRBJ2-7; 11 nucleotides match TRBD2. V gave up 2 bases and J gave up 9 bases; unmatched junction bases: 6. CDR1 is MNHEY, CDR2 SVGAGI, per germline. This CDR3 has 14 residues. DNA for the CDR3: TGTGCCAGCAGTTACCTGGCTAGCGGGGGGTCGCAGTACTTC. This sequence encodes CASSYLASGGSQYF.

The CDR3 loop reads CASSFGQGGDTIYF. The DNA of the CDR3 is TGTGCCAGCAGCTTCGGACAGGGGGGGGACACCATATATTTT. This chain uses TRBV5-8 with TRBJ1-3; TRBD1 agrees at 10 bases. The V gene end was trimmed by 2 bases and the J gene end by 8 bases; junction bases not matched to a gene: 4. Germline-derived CDR1 and CDR2 are SGHTS and YDEGEE. The CDR3 is 14 residues long.

This chain connects TRBV7-3 to TRBJ2-6, with a weak D call TRBD1 (5 bases). V was clipped by 3 bases and J by 4 bases, with 13 bases between them. This CDR3 is 16 amino acids long. Germline values: CDR1 SGHTA, CDR2 FQGTGA. The CDR3 bases are TGTGCCAGCAGCTTGGGGCCCCCCGGAGGGGCCAACGTCCTGACTTTC. Protein product: CASSLGPPGGANVLTF.

The gene calls are TRBV19 and TRBJ2-7; 9 bases agree with TRBD1. The junction had 4 bases not matched to a gene; V was cut back by 0 bases and J by 1 base. This CDR3 has 16 amino acids. Germline assignment: CDR1 LNHDA and CDR2 SQIVND (reference sequence). The CDR3 DNA is TGTGCCAGTAGTATAGACCGGGACAGGGCATCCTACGAGCAGTACTTC. Translated, it gives CASSIDRDRASYEQYF.

V gene TRBV7-9 combines with J gene TRBJ1-2; no definite D call. The germline gives CDR1 SEHNR, CDR2 FQNEAQ (reference sequence). The CDR3 consists of 12 residues. Trimming cost V 5 bases and J 1 base, with 5 bases left between them. Here the CDR3 reads CASSENNYGYTF. In nucleotides, the CDR3 is TGTGCCAGCAGCGAGAATAACTATGGCTACACCTTC.

V usage is TRBV19 and J usage is TRBJ1-2, with a possible D match to TRBD1 (6 bases). The CDR3 spans 12 residues. V was trimmed by 7 bases and J by 4 bases, leaving 10 bases between them. Germline V lookup: CDR1 LNHDA, CDR2 SQIVND (reference sequence). CDR3 nucleotides: TGTGCCAGTAACAGGGCCGGCTATGGCTACACCTTC. Amino acids: CASNRAGYGYTF.

With regard to this clone: Its ends do not fully match the called genes, so a read error is possible. The chain links TRBV5-6 to TRBJ2-3, with 9 bases lining up with TRBD1. The CDR3 sequence is 16 residues long. The V gene's germline CDR1 is SGHDT and CDR2 YYEEEE. The CDR3 region is CACSPRTGVRTDTQYF. DNA of the CDR3: TGTGCCTGCAGCCCACGGACAGGGGTGCGCACAGATACGCAGTATTTT.

This chain connects TRBV29-1 to TRBJ2-3; 8 nucleotides match TRBD2. The CDR3 is made up of 13 amino acids. In germline, CDR1 is SQVTM, CDR2 ANQGSEA. Unmatched junction bases numbered 5, after V lost 7 bases and J lost 2 bases. In DNA, the CDR3 is TGCAGCGCCAATAGCGGGGACACAGATACGCAGTATTTT. This encodes CSANSGDTDTQYF.

The chain employs TRBV30 and TRBJ1-5, with TRBD1 as a possible D gene (5 bases). Germline V CDR1 and CDR2: GTSNPN, SVGIG (reference sequence). Trimming removed 3 bases at V and 1 base at J, with 7 bases between. CDR3 length: 13 amino acids. The CDR3 DNA is TGTGCCTGGAGCGGGGGGAGCAATCAGCCCCAGCATTTT. Translating gives CAWSGGSNQPQHF.